A single sample is the source of the 9 T cell receptor beta chains below, sequenced in a study of technical replicates of blood from a few donors. The data were produced by immunoSEQ multiplex PCR, yet TCRdb's version contains in-frame clones alone and is incomplete. The profile covers under 90,000 clones, with 95% to 97% appearing a single time and about 0.2% taken by the ten largest. The specimen sequenced was T cells isolated from PBMCs. These TCRs come from a human donor in good health.

V and J are TRBV2 and TRBJ1-2; D gene uncertain. V gave up 6 bases and J gave up 7 bases, with 18 bases separating them. The germline V gene encodes CDR1 SNHLY and CDR2 FYNNEI. This CDR3 has 14 amino acids. The CDR3, as DNA: TGTGCCAGCAGCCCCGACGAGGTACGCGGTGGCTACACCTTC. Translation: CASSPDEVRGGYTF.

J is TRBJ2-7 and V is TRBV5-1; D unresolved. The CDR3 sequence is 11 residues long. V was pared by 0 bases and J by 6 bases, with 4 bases between. Per the germline V gene, CDR1 is SGHRS and CDR2 is YFSETQ. CDR3 amino acids: CASSLESEQYF. DNA for the CDR3: TGCGCCAGCAGCTTGGAGAGCGAGCAGTACTTC.

The genes are TRBV18 and TRBJ1-2; perhaps TRBD1 as D (6 bases). CDR3 size: 15 residues. With 3 bases removed from V and 2 bases from J, the gap between germline ends came to 13 bases. Germline V gene data show CDR1 as KGHSH and CDR2 as LQKENI. The CDR3 reads CASSPSTGPNYGYTF. The CDR3 DNA reads TGTGCCAGCTCACCGTCTACAGGGCCCAACTATGGCTACACCTTC.

The V gene is TRBV25-1, the J gene TRBJ2-1; 7 bases align to TRBD1. The CDR3 covers 14 residues. V was pared by 6 bases and J by 0 bases, with 2 bases of the junction left unmatched. Per germline, CDR1 MGHDK and CDR2 SYGVNS. This chain's CDR3 is CASRTGSSYNEQFF. For the CDR3, the DNA is TGTGCCAGCAGGACAGGGAGCTCCTACAATGAGCAGTTCTTC. Variable domain in full (rest from reference TRBV25-1 and TRBJ2-1): EADIYQTPRYLVIGTGKKITLECSQTMGHDKMYWYQQDPGMELHLIHYSYGVNSTEKGDLSSESTVSRIRTEHFPLTLESARPSHTSQYLCASRTGSSYNEQFFGPGTRLTVL.

The chain couples TRBV30 to TRBJ1-2; TRBD1 agrees at 8 bases. CDR1 and CDR2 (germline): GTSNPN, SVGIG (reference sequence). V lost 8 bases to trimming and J lost 2 bases; unmatched junction nucleotides: 4. The CDR3 covers 12 residues. The CDR3 loop reads CATRTGNYGYTF. CDR3 DNA: TGTGCCACAAGGACAGGGAACTATGGCTACACCTTC.

The chain is built from TRBV5-1 and TRBJ2-5; TRBD2 aligns across 8 bases. The V and J ends lost 4 bases and 3 bases, in that order; junction bases with no gene match: 8. This CDR3 has 15 residues. Germline CDR1 SGHRS, CDR2 YFSETQ. The CDR3 loop is CASSSTGTREETQYF. DNA for the CDR3: TGCGCCAGCAGCAGCACTGGGACTAGGGAAGAGACCCAGTACTTC.

CDR3 coding DNA: TGTGCCAGCAGCCTCGGGTCTGGGGCCAACGTCCTGACTTTC. It is translated as CASSLGSGANVLTF. The rearrangement joins TRBV5-6 to TRBJ2-6; D unclear. V dropped 4 bases and J dropped 1 base, with 6 bases sitting between them. This CDR3 spans 14 amino acids. The V gene's germline CDR1 is SGHDT and CDR2 YYEEEE.

The chain couples TRBV7-8 to TRBJ1-2; D ambiguous. Germline CDR1 reads SGHVS; CDR2 reads FQNEAQ. The V end was cut by 4 bases, the J end by 1 base, with 4 bases between. This CDR3 is 12 amino acids long. CDR3 nucleotide sequence: TGTGCCAGCAGCTCTATTAACTATGGCTACACCTTC. Translation: CASSSINYGYTF.

The chain has TRBV28 and TRBJ1-2, with 10 bases lining up with TRBD1. The CDR3 spans 12 residues. J gave up 4 bases and V 8 bases, and 1 base lay outside the gene matches. Germline V CDR1 and CDR2: MDHEN, SYDVKM. Here the CDR3 DNA reads TGTGCCAGCGGGGACAGGGGCTATGGCTACACCTTC. Translating it yields CASGDRGYGYTF.